The 15 T cell receptor beta chains below come from one sample, sequenced in a study of blood T cell repertoires in COVID-19. Clones were read by immunoSEQ multiplex PCR, and TCRdb kept only the in-frame ones, dropping some. Of some 42,000 clones listed, about 85% are singletons. Specimen: peripheral blood. Receptors were obtained from a human donor in a cohort sampled during active COVID-19.

This clone appeared once. The chain couples TRBV5-4 to TRBJ2-1; 16 nucleotides agree with TRBD2. CDR3 size: 16 residues. Germline lookup yields CDR1 SGHNT and CDR2 YYREEE (reference sequence). J gave up 8 bases and V 2 bases, and 4 bases lay outside the gene matches. Written as DNA, the CDR3 is TGTGCCAGCAGCTTCCCGGGACTAGCGGGGGGGGATGAGCAGTTCTTC. Translation gives CASSFPGLAGGDEQFF.

This clone has more than one count but fewer than ten. This chain uses TRBV6-6 with TRBJ1-2; a possible D gene is TRBD1 (5 bases). The CDR3 sequence is 14 residues long. V was cut by 0 bases and J by 1 base, with 6 bases left in between. Germline V lookup: CDR1 MNHNY, CDR2 SVGAGI (reference sequence). The DNA for the CDR3 is TGTGCCAGCAGTTACTCGACAGATAACTATGGCTACACCTTC. Amino acid sequence: CASSYSTDNYGYTF.

Here the CDR3 reads CATGQGYEQYF. Written as DNA, the CDR3 is TGTGCCACCGGACAGGGCTACGAGCAGTACTTC. The genes are TRBV24-1 and TRBJ2-7; TRBD1 agrees at 8 bases. The CDR3 contains 11 residues. V shed 9 bases and J 3 bases; nucleotides not matched to a gene: 0. The germline CDR1 and CDR2 sequences are KGHDR and SFDVKD.

The V call is TRBV6-5, the J call TRBJ2-2; 10 nucleotides agree with TRBD1. The CDR3 is 15 amino acids. Germline trimming cut 6 bases from V and 7 bases from J; bases unmatched to any gene: 8. Germline V gene data show CDR1 as MNHEY and CDR2 as SVGAGI. The CDR3 DNA reads as TGTGCCAGCAGACTATCGGGACAGGGGATCGGGGAGCTGTTTTTT. Translation: CASRLSGQGIGELFF.

J is TRBJ1-1 and V is TRBV7-9; D is undetermined. V was trimmed by 5 bases and J by 3 bases, leaving 10 bases between them. CDR3 length: 13 residues. Germline-derived CDR1 and CDR2 are SEHNR and FQNEAQ (reference sequence). In nucleotides, the CDR3 is TGTGCCAGCAGCCTCGAGAGGGACACTGAAGCTTTCTTT. It yields the protein CASSLERDTEAFF. The full variable domain, with the rest looked up from reference TRBV7-9 and TRBJ1-1, is DTGVSQNPRHKITKRGQNVTFRCDPISEHNRLYWYRQTLGQGPEFLTYFQNEAQLEKSRLLSDRFSAERPKGSFSTLEIQRTEQGDSAMYLCASSLERDTEAFFGQGTRLTVV.

The chain is built from TRBV7-8 and TRBJ2-1; D is perhaps TRBD2 (6 bases). V was clipped by 5 bases and J by 5 bases, with 22 bases between them. Per germline, CDR1 SGHVS and CDR2 FQNEAQ. The CDR3 extends over 17 amino acids. The chain's CDR3 is CASSRGLKTMRDNEQFF. CDR3 bases: TGTGCCAGCAGCAGAGGACTAAAGACAATGAGAGACAATGAGCAGTTCTTC. The whole variable domain, remainder taken from reference TRBV7-8 and TRBJ2-1, is GAGVSQSPRYKVAKRGQDVALRCDPISGHVSLFWYQQALGQGPEFLTYFQNEAQLDKSGLPSDRFFAERPEGSVSTLKIQRTQQEDSAVYLCASSRGLKTMRDNEQFFGPGTRLTVL.

This chain connects TRBV7-9 to TRBJ2-7, with D unclear. This CDR3 has 12 amino acids. The V gene's germline CDR1 is SEHNR and CDR2 FQNEAQ (reference sequence). V was trimmed by 5 bases and J by 3 bases, leaving 8 bases between them. The CDR3 coding sequence is TGTGCCAGCAGCCCCACGGGCTACGAGCAGTACTTC. Encoded protein: CASSPTGYEQYF.

The V call is TRBV4-2, the J call TRBJ2-5, with TRBD2 matching 12 bases. This CDR3 contains 18 residues. After removal of 0 bases from V and 3 bases from J, the junction contained 8 bases not matched to a gene. Germline values: CDR1 LGHNA, CDR2 YNFKEQ. The CDR3 protein is CASSQELAGGPEKETQYF. CDR3 DNA sequence: TGTGCCAGCAGCCAAGAGCTAGCGGGGGGGCCAGAAAAAGAGACCCAGTACTTC.

The count of this clone is one. This rearrangement joins TRBV10-3 to TRBJ2-6, with 9 bases fitting TRBD1. Trimming cost V 6 bases and J 2 bases; bases outside gene matches: 8. The germline V gene has CDR1 ENHRY and CDR2 SYGVKD. The CDR3 totals 17 residues. The CDR3 loop is CAIREQGAVAGANVLTF. The CDR3 nucleotides read TGTGCCATCAGAGAACAGGGGGCGGTGGCTGGGGCCAACGTCCTGACTTTC.

This CDR3 is CASSEVGTQGTEAFF. The CDR3 DNA reads as TGTGCCAGCAGTGAAGTGGGCACCCAGGGGACTGAAGCTTTCTTT. This chain connects TRBV6-1 to TRBJ1-1; TRBD1 is a possible D gene (6 bases). V was trimmed by 1 base and J by 5 bases, leaving 14 bases between them. The CDR3 extends over 15 amino acids. CDR1 is MNHNS, CDR2 SASEGT, per germline.

The V call is TRBV29-1, the J call TRBJ2-2; 7 nucleotides align to TRBD1. V lost 1 base, J lost 4 bases, and 3 bases stayed unmatched. This CDR3 region has 14 residues. CDR1 and CDR2 from the germline V gene are SQVTM and ANQGSEA. The CDR3 here is CSVEGTGITGELFF. The DNA for the CDR3 is TGCAGCGTTGAAGGGACAGGAATCACCGGGGAGCTGTTTTTT.

The J gene is TRBJ1-4, the V gene TRBV6-5; 7 bases match TRBD1. Germline V gives CDR1 MNHEY, CDR2 SVGAGI. The CDR3 spans 13 residues. Trimming took 8 bases from V and 3 from J; bases not matched to a gene: 3. For the CDR3, the DNA is TGTGCCAGCTCGGACAGGTCTAATGAAAAACTGTTTTTT. Its protein product is CASSDRSNEKLFF.

The genes are TRBV25-1 and TRBJ2-1; TRBD2 matches 14 bases. The CDR3 has 16 residues. Germline CDR1 and CDR2: MGHDK and SYGVNS. The junction had 2 bases not matched to a gene; V was cut back by 3 bases and J by 4 bases. For the CDR3, the DNA is TGTGCCAGCAGTGAGGGACTAGCGGGGGTTTACAATGAGCAGTTCTTC. This codes for CASSEGLAGVYNEQFF.

This clone was counted only a few times. The chain recombines TRBV25-1 with TRBJ1-2; the D is unclear. CDR3 length: 14 amino acids. V lost 3 bases and J lost 4, with 12 bases in between. Germline lookup yields CDR1 MGHDK and CDR2 SYGVNS. The CDR3 sequence is CASSEASGSYGYTF. In DNA, the CDR3 is TGTGCCAGCAGTGAGGCTTCGGGTTCCTATGGCTACACCTTC.

The chain links TRBV6-2 or TRBV6-3 to TRBJ1-2, with D unresolved. Trimming pared 5 bases from V and 5 bases from J, leaving 9 bases between. The CDR3 runs 12 residues. The germline gives CDR1 MNHEY, CDR2 SVGEGT. The CDR3 sequence: CASSLVEYGYTF. In nucleotides, the CDR3 is TGTGCCAGCAGTCTGGTCGAGTATGGCTACACCTTC.